This T cell receptor (beta chain) was captured in a study of cytomegalovirus exposure and HLA in healthy donors. It was with 60 Vbeta and 13 Jbeta primers that the PCR ran. Method: immunoSEQ multiplex PCR; TCRdb's copy keeps in-frame clones and lacks some. The table includes about 170,000 clones, 85% detected once. Germline values: CDR1 SGHNT, CDR2 YYREEE (reference sequence). Germline trimming cut 4 bases from V and 4 bases from J; bases unmatched to any gene: 9. The CDR3 has 15 residues. The sequence came from a boy aged 2-15 years in good health and CMV-seronegative. The chain uses TRBV5-4 and TRBJ2-7; 9 nucleotides agree with TRBD1. The sequenced sample was PBMCs. The CDR3 DNA follows: TGTGCCAGCAGCAGCCGGGACAGGGCTGAATACGAGCAGTACTTC. This codes for CASSSRDRAEYEQYF. Full variable domain (outside the CDR3, taken from reference TRBV5-4 and TRBJ2-7): ETGVTQSPTHLIKTRGQQVTLRCSSQSGHNTVSWYQQALGQGPQFIFQYYREEENGRGNFPPRFSGLQFPNYSSELNVNALELDDSALYLCASSSRDRAEYEQYFGPGTRLTVT.